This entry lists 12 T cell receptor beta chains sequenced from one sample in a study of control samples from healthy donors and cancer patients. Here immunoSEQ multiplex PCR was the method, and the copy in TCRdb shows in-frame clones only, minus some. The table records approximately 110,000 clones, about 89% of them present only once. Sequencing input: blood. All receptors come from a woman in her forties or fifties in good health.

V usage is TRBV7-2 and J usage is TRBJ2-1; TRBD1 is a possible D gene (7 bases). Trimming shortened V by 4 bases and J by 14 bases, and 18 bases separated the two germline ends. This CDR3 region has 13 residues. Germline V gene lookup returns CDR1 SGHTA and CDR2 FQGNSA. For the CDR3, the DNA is TGTGCCAGCAGCTCCCCACTCCAGGGGGAGGAGTTCTTC. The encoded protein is CASSSPLQGEEFF.

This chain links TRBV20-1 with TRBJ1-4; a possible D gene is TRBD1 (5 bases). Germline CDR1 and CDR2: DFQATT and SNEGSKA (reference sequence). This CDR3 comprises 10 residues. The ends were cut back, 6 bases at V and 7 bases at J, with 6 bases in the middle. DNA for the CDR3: TGCAGTGCGGGGGGTGAAAAACTGTTTTTT. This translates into CSAGGEKLFF.

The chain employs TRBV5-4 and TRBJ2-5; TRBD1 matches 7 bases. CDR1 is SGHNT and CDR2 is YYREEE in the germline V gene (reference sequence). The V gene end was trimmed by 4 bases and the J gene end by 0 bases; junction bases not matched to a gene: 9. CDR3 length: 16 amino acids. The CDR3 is CASSTGQILYQETQYF. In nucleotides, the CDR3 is TGTGCCAGCAGCACGGGACAGATCCTGTACCAAGAGACCCAGTACTTC.

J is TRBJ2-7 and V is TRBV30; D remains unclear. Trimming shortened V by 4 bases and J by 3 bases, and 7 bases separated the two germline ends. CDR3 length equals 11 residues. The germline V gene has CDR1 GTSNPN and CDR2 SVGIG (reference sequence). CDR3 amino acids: CAWKRYYEQYF. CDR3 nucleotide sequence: TGTGCCTGGAAGAGGTACTACGAGCAGTACTTC. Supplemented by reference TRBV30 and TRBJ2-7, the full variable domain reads SQTIHQWPATLVQPVGSPLSLECTVEGTSNPNLYWYRQAAGRGLQLLFYSVGIGQISSEVPQNLSASRPQDRQFILSSKKLLLSDSGFYLCAWKRYYEQYFGPGTRLTVT.

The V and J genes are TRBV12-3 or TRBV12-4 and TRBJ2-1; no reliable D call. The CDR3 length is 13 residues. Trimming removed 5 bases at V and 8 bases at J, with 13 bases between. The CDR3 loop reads CASSPPASHEQFF. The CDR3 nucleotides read TGTGCCAGCAGTCCCCCGGCTTCCCATGAGCAGTTCTTC.

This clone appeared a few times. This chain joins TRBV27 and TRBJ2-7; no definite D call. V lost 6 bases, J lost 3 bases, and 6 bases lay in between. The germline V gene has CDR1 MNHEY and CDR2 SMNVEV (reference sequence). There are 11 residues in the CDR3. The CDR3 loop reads CASRQNYEQYF. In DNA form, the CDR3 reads TGTGCCAGCAGGCAGAACTACGAGCAGTACTTC.

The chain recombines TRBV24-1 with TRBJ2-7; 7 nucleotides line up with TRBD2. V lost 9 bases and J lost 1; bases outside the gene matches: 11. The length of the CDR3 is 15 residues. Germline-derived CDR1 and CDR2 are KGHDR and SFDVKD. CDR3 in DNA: TGTGCCACCTCCTTGGGGGAGGGCCCGTCCTACGAGCAGTACGTC. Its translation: CATSLGEGPSYEQYV.

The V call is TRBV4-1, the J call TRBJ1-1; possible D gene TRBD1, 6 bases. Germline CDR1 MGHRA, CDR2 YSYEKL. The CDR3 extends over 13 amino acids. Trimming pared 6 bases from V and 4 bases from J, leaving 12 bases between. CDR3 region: CASRGGIGTEAFF. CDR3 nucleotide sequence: TGCGCCAGCAGAGGGGGAATCGGCACTGAAGCTTTCTTT.

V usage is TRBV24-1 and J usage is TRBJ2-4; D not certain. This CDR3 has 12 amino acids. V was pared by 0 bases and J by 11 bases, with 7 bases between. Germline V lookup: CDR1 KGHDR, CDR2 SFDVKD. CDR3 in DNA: TGTGCCACCAGTGATTTGGGGGAAGTTCAGTACTTC. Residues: CATSDLGEVQYF.

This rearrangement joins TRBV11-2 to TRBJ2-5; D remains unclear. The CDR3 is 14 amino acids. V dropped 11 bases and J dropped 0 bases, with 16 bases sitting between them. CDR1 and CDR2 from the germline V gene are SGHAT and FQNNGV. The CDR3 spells CASNRGGNQETQYF. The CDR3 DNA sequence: TGTGCCTCTAACCGCGGCGGTAACCAAGAGACCCAGTACTTC.

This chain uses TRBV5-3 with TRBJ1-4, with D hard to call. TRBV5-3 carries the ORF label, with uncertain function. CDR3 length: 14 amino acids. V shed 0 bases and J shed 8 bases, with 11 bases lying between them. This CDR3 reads CARSLGAGEEKLFF. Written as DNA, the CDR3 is TGTGCCAGAAGCTTGGGTGCAGGTGAGGAAAAACTGTTTTTT.

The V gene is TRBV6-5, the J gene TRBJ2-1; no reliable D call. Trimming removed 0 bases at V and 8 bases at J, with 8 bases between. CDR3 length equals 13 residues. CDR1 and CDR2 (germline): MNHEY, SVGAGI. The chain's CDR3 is CASSYSGTDEQFF. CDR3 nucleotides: TGTGCCAGCAGTTACTCGGGCACCGATGAGCAGTTCTTC.